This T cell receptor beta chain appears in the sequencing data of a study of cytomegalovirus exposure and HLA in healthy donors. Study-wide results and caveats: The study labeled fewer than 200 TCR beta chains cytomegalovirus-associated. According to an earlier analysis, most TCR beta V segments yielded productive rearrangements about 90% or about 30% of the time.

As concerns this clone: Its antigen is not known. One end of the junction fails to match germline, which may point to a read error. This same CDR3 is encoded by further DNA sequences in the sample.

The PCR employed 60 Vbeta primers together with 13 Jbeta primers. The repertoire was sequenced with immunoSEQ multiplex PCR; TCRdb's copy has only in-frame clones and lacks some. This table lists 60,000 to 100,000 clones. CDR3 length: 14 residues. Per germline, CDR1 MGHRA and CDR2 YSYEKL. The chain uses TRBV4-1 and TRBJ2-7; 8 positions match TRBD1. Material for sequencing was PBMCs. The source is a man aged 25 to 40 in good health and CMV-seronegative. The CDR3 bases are TGTGCCAGCAGCTCATTACAGGGGGGCTACGAGCAGTACTTC. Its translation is CASSSLQGGYEQYF.